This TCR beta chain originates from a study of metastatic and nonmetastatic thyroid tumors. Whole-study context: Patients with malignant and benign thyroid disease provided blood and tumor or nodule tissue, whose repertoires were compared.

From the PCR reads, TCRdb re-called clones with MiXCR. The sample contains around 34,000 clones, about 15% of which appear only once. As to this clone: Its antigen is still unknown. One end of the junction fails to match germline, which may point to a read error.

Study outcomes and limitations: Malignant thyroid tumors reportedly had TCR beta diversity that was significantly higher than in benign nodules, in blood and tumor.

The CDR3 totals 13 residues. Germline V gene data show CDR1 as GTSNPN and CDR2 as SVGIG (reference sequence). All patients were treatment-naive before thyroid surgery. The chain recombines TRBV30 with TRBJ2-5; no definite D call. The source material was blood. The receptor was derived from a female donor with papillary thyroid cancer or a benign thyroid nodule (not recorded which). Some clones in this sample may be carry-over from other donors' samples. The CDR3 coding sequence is TGTGCCTGGAGTGTAGGCGGCAAGGAGACCCCGTACTTC. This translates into CAWSVGGKETPYF.